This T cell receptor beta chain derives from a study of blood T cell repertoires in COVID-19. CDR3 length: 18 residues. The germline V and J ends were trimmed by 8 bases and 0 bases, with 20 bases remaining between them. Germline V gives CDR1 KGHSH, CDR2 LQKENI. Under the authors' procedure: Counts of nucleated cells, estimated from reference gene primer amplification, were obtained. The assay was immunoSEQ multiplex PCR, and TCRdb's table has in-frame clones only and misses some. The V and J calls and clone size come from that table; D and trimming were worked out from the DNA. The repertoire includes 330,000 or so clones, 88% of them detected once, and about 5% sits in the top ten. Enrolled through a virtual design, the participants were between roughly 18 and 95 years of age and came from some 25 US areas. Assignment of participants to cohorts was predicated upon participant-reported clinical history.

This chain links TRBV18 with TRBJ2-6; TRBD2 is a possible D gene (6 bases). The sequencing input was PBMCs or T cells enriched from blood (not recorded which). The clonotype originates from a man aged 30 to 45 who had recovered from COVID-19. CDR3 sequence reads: CASALRRGPSSGANVLTF. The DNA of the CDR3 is TGTGCCAGCGCACTTCGGCGGGGCCCAAGCTCTGGGGCCAACGTCCTGACTTTC. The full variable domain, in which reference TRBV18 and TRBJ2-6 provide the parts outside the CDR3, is NAGVMQNPRHLVRRRGQEARLRCSPMKGHSHVYWYRQLPEEGLKFMVYLQKENIIDESGMPKERFSAEFPKEGPSILRIQQVVRGDSAAYFCASALRRGPSSGANVLTFGAGSRLTVL.